This TCR beta chain emerged from a study of T cells in localized non-small cell lung cancer. Produced via immunoSEQ multiplex PCR; TCRdb's table is partial and in-frame only. Among 15,000 to 18,000 clones listed, around 87% were seen once. In the case of this clone: Its target is not known.

Study-wide results and caveats: A median about 56 of the top 100 tumor clones appeared in adjacent lung. Measurement of T cell clonality placed uninvolved adjacent lung highest, above the level in tumor.

The CDR3 is 16 residues long. The junction had 6 bases not matched to a gene; V was cut back by 3 bases and J by 0 bases. Germline V lookup: CDR1 ENHRY, CDR2 SYGVKD. The sequence came from a male donor aged 60 or over with stage II lung adenocarcinoma. The source material was peripheral blood mononuclear cells, sampled before any cancer treatment. The gene calls are TRBV10-3 and TRBJ2-7, with TRBD1 matching 9 bases. DNA of the CDR3: TGTGCCATCAGTGACCCCGGGACAGGGTTCTCCTACGAGCAGTACTTC. Its protein is CAISDPGTGFSYEQYF.